These 2 T cell receptor beta chains share one sample of origin, sequenced in a study of early T cells in non-severe SARS-CoV-2 infection. TCRdb re-called the 5' RACE reads with MiXCR, one entry per CDR3 protein. The sample lists some 120,000 distinct CDR3 sequences, around 14% occurring once. The sample comprised whole blood. These receptors were taken from an adult who was a healthcare worker with PCR-confirmed SARS-CoV-2 infection or an uninfected control (not recorded which).

At least ten counts were recorded for this clonotype. This chain connects TRBV18 to TRBJ1-1, with D perhaps matching TRBD1 (5 bases). The V gene's germline CDR1 is KGHSH and CDR2 LQKENI. Between the trimmed V and J ends, which lost 3 bases and 7 bases, there was a span of 18 bases. The CDR3 spans 15 residues. Here the CDR3 reads CASSPQPGPQSEAFF. In nucleotides, the CDR3 is TGTGCCAGCTCACCTCAACCAGGGCCCCAGAGTGAAGCTTTCTTT.

In this sample, this clonotype turned up once. V is TRBV6-2 or TRBV6-3 and J is TRBJ2-7; D gene unclear. Per germline, CDR1 MNHEY and CDR2 SVGEGT. Trimming left V 7 bases short and J 4 bases short, with 17 bases between. This CDR3 is 14 amino acids long. The CDR3 DNA follows: TGTGCCAGCAATGGCCTAGGCTATGGATACGAGCAGTACTTC. This translates into CASNGLGYGYEQYF.